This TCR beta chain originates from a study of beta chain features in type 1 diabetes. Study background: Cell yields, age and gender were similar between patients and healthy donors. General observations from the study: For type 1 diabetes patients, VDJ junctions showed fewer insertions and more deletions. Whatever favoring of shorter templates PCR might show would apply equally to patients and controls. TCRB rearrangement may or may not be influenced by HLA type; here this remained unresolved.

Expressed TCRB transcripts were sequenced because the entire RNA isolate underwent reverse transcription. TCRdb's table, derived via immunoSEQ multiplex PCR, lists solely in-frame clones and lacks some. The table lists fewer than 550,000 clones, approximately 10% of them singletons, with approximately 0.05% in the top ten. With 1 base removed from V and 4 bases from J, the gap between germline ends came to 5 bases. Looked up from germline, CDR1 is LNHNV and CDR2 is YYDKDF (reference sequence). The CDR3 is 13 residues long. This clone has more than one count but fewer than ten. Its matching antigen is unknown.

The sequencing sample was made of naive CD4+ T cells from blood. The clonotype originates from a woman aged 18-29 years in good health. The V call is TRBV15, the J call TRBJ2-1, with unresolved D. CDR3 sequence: CATSRAPYNEQFF. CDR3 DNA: TGTGCCACCAGCAGAGCACCATACAATGAGCAGTTCTTC.